Listed below are T cell receptor beta chains from one sample, sequenced in a study of T cells after yellow fever vaccination. TCRdb called the 5' RACE reads again in MiXCR, with one record for every CDR3 protein. The sample carries over 45,000 distinct CDR3 sequences, approximately 7% recorded once. The specimen comprised CD8+ T cells sorted from PBMCs, sampled on the day of the first yellow fever vaccination. The origin of the receptors is a man between 18 and 29 years old who received the YFV17D yellow fever vaccine. Both conserved end residues are part of each CDR3. The order of the fields is V gene, D gene, J gene, clone size, CDR3 protein, CDR3 DNA. D genes are given only for firm matches. Clone sizes are given selectively: once, few, many, or a class where the clone is expanded.

V gene: TRBV4-3; D gene: NA; J gene: TRBJ2-1; clone size: few; CDR3 protein: CASSHGTPAYNEQFF; CDR3 DNA: TGCGCCAGCAGCCACGGGACTCCGGCCTACAATGAGCAGTTCTTC
V gene: TRBV4-1; D gene: TRBD1; J gene: TRBJ1-5; clone size: many; CDR3 protein: CASSQDRQGGQPQHF; CDR3 DNA: TGCGCCAGCAGCCAAGATCGGCAGGGGGGTCAGCCCCAGCATTTT
V gene: TRBV14; D gene: NA; J gene: TRBJ2-2; clone size: many; CDR3 protein: CASSQVHTGELFF; CDR3 DNA: TGTGCCAGCAGCCAAGTCCACACCGGGGAGCTGTTTTTT
V gene: TRBV6-2/TRBV6-3; D gene: TRBD2; J gene: TRBJ2-1; clone size: few; CDR3 protein: CASSEGLGWDNEQFF; CDR3 DNA: TGTGCCAGCAGTGAGGGACTAGGATGGGACAATGAGCAGTTCTTC
V gene: TRBV6-1; D gene: TRBD2; J gene: TRBJ2-3; clone size: many; CDR3 protein: CACARGATDTQYF; CDR3 DNA: TGTGCCTGCGCGCGGGGGGCGACAGATACGCAGTATTTT
V gene: TRBV5-1; D gene: NA; J gene: TRBJ1-4; clone size: NA; CDR3 protein: CASSHSGANGEFEKLFF; CDR3 DNA: TGCGCCAGCAGTCATTCGGGTGCAAATGGGGAGTTTGAAAAACTGTTTTTT
V gene: TRBV12-3/TRBV12-4; D gene: NA; J gene: TRBJ2-1; clone size: many; CDR3 protein: CASSSATTSYNEQFF; CDR3 DNA: TGTGCCAGCAGTTCAGCCACCACCTCCTACAATGAGCAGTTCTTC
V gene: TRBV2; D gene: NA; J gene: TRBJ2-1; clone size: NA; CDR3 protein: CASSEGRGRFNEQFF; CDR3 DNA: TGTGCCAGCAGTGAGGGACGGGGGCGTTTCAATGAGCAGTTCTTC
V gene: TRBV5-1; D gene: TRBD2; J gene: TRBJ2-7; clone size: few; CDR3 protein: CASSPLREDEQYF; CDR3 DNA: TGCGCCAGCAGCCCACTTCGGGAGGACGAGCAGTACTTC
V gene: TRBV7-6; D gene: TRBD1; J gene: TRBJ2-7; clone size: few; CDR3 protein: CASSTRTGLAEQYF; CDR3 DNA: TGTGCCAGCAGCACGCGGACAGGGCTAGCCGAGCAGTACTTC
V gene: TRBV12-3/TRBV12-4; D gene: NA; J gene: TRBJ1-2; clone size: many; CDR3 protein: CASSLVIGGGNYGYTF; CDR3 DNA: TGTGCCAGCAGTTTAGTTATAGGGGGGGGTAACTATGGCTACACCTTC
V gene: TRBV7-8; D gene: TRBD2; J gene: TRBJ2-1; clone size: NA; CDR3 protein: CASSHFGASGVWANNEQFF; CDR3 DNA: TGTGCCAGCAGTCACTTCGGGGCTAGCGGGGTATGGGCTAACAATGAGCAGTTCTTC
V gene: TRBV5-1; D gene: TRBD1; J gene: TRBJ1-1; clone size: NA; CDR3 protein: CASSPLPTGGLGGTEAFF; CDR3 DNA: TGCGCCAGCAGCCCTTTACCAACAGGGGGCTTAGGGGGCACTGAAGCTTTCTTT
V gene: TRBV12-3/TRBV12-4; D gene: TRBD2; J gene: TRBJ2-4; clone size: few; CDR3 protein: CASSPPGGGLHIQYF; CDR3 DNA: TGTGCCAGCAGTCCCCCCGGGGGGGGCCTTCACATTCAGTACTTC
V gene: TRBV2; D gene: NA; J gene: TRBJ2-2; clone size: NA; CDR3 protein: CASREGRQLTGELFF; CDR3 DNA: TGTGCCAGCAGAGAGGGCCGACAGCTCACCGGGGAGCTGTTTTTT
V gene: TRBV6-1; D gene: NA; J gene: TRBJ1-5; clone size: many; CDR3 protein: CASSGLWSNQPQHF; CDR3 DNA: TGTGCCAGCAGCGGTCTGTGGAGCAATCAGCCCCAGCATTTT
V gene: TRBV7-3; D gene: TRBD2; J gene: TRBJ2-1; clone size: NA; CDR3 protein: CASSLSGGAYNEQFF; CDR3 DNA: TGTGCCAGCAGTCTTAGCGGGGGGGCCTACAATGAGCAGTTCTTC
V gene: TRBV13; D gene: TRBD1; J gene: TRBJ2-1; clone size: NA; CDR3 protein: CASSPTRTGYNEQFF; CDR3 DNA: TGTGCCAGCAGCCCTACAAGGACAGGCTACAATGAGCAGTTCTTC
V gene: TRBV6-2/TRBV6-3; D gene: NA; J gene: TRBJ2-1; clone size: few; CDR3 protein: CASSYLGRGPLGNEQFF; CDR3 DNA: TGTGCCAGCAGTTACCTGGGGCGGGGGCCTCTTGGGAATGAGCAGTTCTTC
V gene: TRBV6-1; D gene: NA; J gene: TRBJ1-2; clone size: few; CDR3 protein: CASSERAPNYGYTF; CDR3 DNA: TGTGCCAGCAGTGAAAGGGCTCCTAACTATGGCTACACCTTC
V gene: TRBV9; D gene: NA; J gene: TRBJ1-1; clone size: many; CDR3 protein: CASSAGGLMNTEAFF; CDR3 DNA: TGTGCCAGCAGCGCGGGAGGTTTAATGAACACTGAAGCTTTCTTT
V gene: TRBV5-1; D gene: TRBD2; J gene: TRBJ2-1; clone size: NA; CDR3 protein: CASSFKLAGMGNEQFF; CDR3 DNA: TGCGCCAGCAGCTTCAAACTAGCGGGGATGGGGAATGAGCAGTTCTTC
V gene: TRBV6-5; D gene: TRBD1; J gene: TRBJ1-5; clone size: many; CDR3 protein: CASSYTPGQGSNQPQHF; CDR3 DNA: TGTGCCAGCAGTTACACACCGGGACAGGGAAGCAATCAGCCCCAGCATTTT
V gene: TRBV27; D gene: NA; J gene: TRBJ2-5; clone size: NA; CDR3 protein: CASSVLGTPYQETQYF; CDR3 DNA: TGTGCCAGCAGCGTGCTGGGCACACCGTACCAAGAGACCCAGTACTTC
V gene: TRBV27; D gene: NA; J gene: TRBJ2-5; clone size: many; CDR3 protein: CASSLSTGASETQYF; CDR3 DNA: TGTGCCAGCAGTTTATCGACGGGGGCGAGTGAGACCCAGTACTTC
V gene: TRBV14; D gene: NA; J gene: TRBJ1-3; clone size: few; CDR3 protein: CASSQVRRASGNTIYF; CDR3 DNA: TGTGCCAGCAGCCAAGTAAGAAGGGCCTCTGGAAACACCATATATTTT
V gene: TRBV6-5; D gene: NA; J gene: TRBJ1-1; clone size: few; CDR3 protein: CASSYSSGSSEAFF; CDR3 DNA: TGTGCCAGCAGTTACTCCAGTGGCAGCTCTGAAGCTTTCTTT
V gene: TRBV19; D gene: TRBD1; J gene: TRBJ1-1; clone size: few; CDR3 protein: CASSLGTVDTEAFF; CDR3 DNA: TGTGCCAGTAGCCTCGGGACAGTCGACACTGAAGCTTTCTTT
V gene: TRBV5-1; D gene: TRBD2; J gene: TRBJ2-1; clone size: few; CDR3 protein: CASSTKTSGGYYNDQFF; CDR3 DNA: TGCGCCAGCAGCACGAAAACTAGCGGGGGATACTACAATGATCAGTTCTTC
V gene: TRBV7-9; D gene: TRBD1; J gene: TRBJ1-4; clone size: many; CDR3 protein: CASSSPGDIRGEKLFF; CDR3 DNA: TGTGCCAGCAGCTCCCCGGGGGACATCAGGGGGGAAAAACTGTTTTTT
V gene: TRBV3-1; D gene: TRBD2; J gene: TRBJ2-2; clone size: NA; CDR3 protein: CARSSNSAAGGYTGELFF; CDR3 DNA: TGTGCCCGCAGCTCTAATTCCGCTGCGGGGGGTTACACCGGGGAGCTGTTTTTT
V gene: TRBV5-6; D gene: TRBD1; J gene: TRBJ2-7; clone size: NA; CDR3 protein: CASSPTGGGYEQYF; CDR3 DNA: TGTGCCAGCAGCCCCACAGGGGGTGGTTACGAGCAGTACTTC
V gene: TRBV7-7; D gene: NA; J gene: TRBJ2-3; clone size: many; CDR3 protein: CASSLRLWTDTQYF; CDR3 DNA: TGTGCTAGCAGCTTGAGGTTGTGGACAGATACGCAGTATTTT
V gene: TRBV4-3; D gene: NA; J gene: TRBJ1-5; clone size: NA; CDR3 protein: CASSQDWTNSNQPQHF; CDR3 DNA: TGCGCCAGCAGCCAAGATTGGACCAATAGCAATCAGCCCCAGCATTTT
V gene: TRBV12-3/TRBV12-4; D gene: TRBD2; J gene: TRBJ2-1; clone size: many; CDR3 protein: CASSPGLASNEQFF; CDR3 DNA: TGTGCCAGCAGTCCAGGACTAGCGAGTAATGAGCAGTTCTTC
V gene: TRBV6-5; D gene: TRBD1; J gene: TRBJ2-3; clone size: few; CDR3 protein: CASRAPGGTQYF; CDR3 DNA: TGTGCCAGCAGGGCCCCAGGGGGCACGCAGTATTTT
V gene: TRBV6-5; D gene: TRBD1; J gene: TRBJ2-1; clone size: NA; CDR3 protein: CASSYTTGVNEQFF; CDR3 DNA: TGTGCCAGCAGTTACACGACAGGGGTCAATGAGCAGTTCTTC
V gene: TRBV5-1; D gene: NA; J gene: TRBJ2-2; clone size: many; CDR3 protein: CASAAVNTGELFF; CDR3 DNA: TGCGCCAGCGCGGCAGTCAACACCGGGGAGCTGTTTTTT
V gene: TRBV19; D gene: NA; J gene: TRBJ1-3; clone size: few; CDR3 protein: CASSLYRDTSGNTIYF; CDR3 DNA: TGTGCCAGTAGCCTATACCGGGACACCTCTGGAAACACCATATATTTT
V gene: TRBV27; D gene: NA; J gene: TRBJ1-4; clone size: many; CDR3 protein: CASSLGATNEKLFF; CDR3 DNA: TGTGCCAGCAGTTTGGGGGCAACTAATGAAAAACTGTTTTTT